What follows are 19 T cell receptor beta chains derived from one specimen sequenced in a study of cytomegalovirus exposure and HLA in healthy donors. Generated by immunoSEQ multiplex PCR, the TCRdb table keeps only in-frame clones and is missing some. The sample consists of some 170,000 clones, more than 75% of them appearing once. Sample: PBMCs. The receptors were sampled from a man between 18 and 35 years old in good health and CMV-seropositive.

This chain connects TRBV6-5 to TRBJ2-7; D is unclear. The CDR3 runs 15 residues. V gave up 0 bases and J gave up 0 bases, with 9 bases separating them. In germline, CDR1 is MNHEY, CDR2 SVGAGI. The CDR3 sequence is CASSYSADSSYEQYF. The CDR3 region has the DNA TGTGCCAGCAGTTACTCCGCGGATTCCTCCTACGAGCAGTACTTC.

The genes are TRBV7-9 and TRBJ2-7, with D perhaps matching TRBD2 (6 bases). Germline-derived CDR1 and CDR2 are SEHNR and FQNEAQ (reference sequence). V gave up 5 bases and J gave up 0 bases, with 17 bases separating them. This CDR3 has 16 residues. The CDR3 region has the DNA TGTGCCAGCAGCCCCAGGGCGGGGAAGAGCTCCTACGAGCAGTACTTC. It yields the protein CASSPRAGKSSYEQYF.

The CDR3 DNA follows: TGTGCCAGTAGTCCGTCTAGCACAGATACGCAGTATTTT. Translation gives CASSPSSTDTQYF. This rearrangement joins TRBV19 to TRBJ2-3, with unresolved D. The V gene's germline CDR1 is LNHDA and CDR2 SQIVND (reference sequence). The CDR3 sequence is 13 residues long. The V gene lost 5 bases and the J gene lost 0 bases, with 6 bases spanning the gap.

The chain employs TRBV4-1 and TRBJ2-7; TRBD2 might be the D (5 bases). The CDR3 is made up of 15 amino acids. Per the germline V gene, CDR1 is MGHRA and CDR2 is YSYEKL. Trimming stripped 4 bases from V and 3 bases from J, with 16 bases between. The CDR3 loop is CASSRVPAVIYEQYF. CDR3 in DNA: TGCGCCAGCAGCCGCGTCCCAGCGGTGATCTACGAGCAGTACTTC.

The J gene is TRBJ2-7, the V gene TRBV9; 9 bases are a match to TRBD1. This CDR3 comprises 15 residues. The V and J ends lost 0 bases and 5 bases, in that order; junction bases with no gene match: 6. Germline CDR1 and CDR2: SGDLS and YYNGEE. The CDR3, as DNA: TGTGCCAGCAGCGTAGCCGGGACAGGGTCCAACGAGCAGTACTTC. It encodes CASSVAGTGSNEQYF. Full variable domain (rest looked up from reference TRBV9 and TRBJ2-7): DSGVTQTPKHLITATGQRVTLRCSPRSGDLSVYWYQQSLDQGLQFLIQYYNGEERAKGNILERFSAQQFPDLHSELNLSSLELGDSALYFCASSVAGTGSNEQYFGPGTRLTVT.

The table lists this clone with a few counts. In DNA, the CDR3 is TGTGCCAGCAGTGAAACCGCTAGAGAGCAGTTCTTC. This gives the protein CASSETAREQFF. This rearrangement joins TRBV6-1 to TRBJ2-1, with unresolved D. V lost 2 bases and J lost 10, with 9 bases in between. The CDR3 is 12 amino acids. In germline, CDR1 is MNHNS, CDR2 SASEGT.

The rearrangement joins TRBV28 to TRBJ1-5, with D possibly TRBD1 on 6 matching bases. The V gene lost 4 bases and the J gene lost 6 bases, with 13 bases spanning the gap. The length of the CDR3 is 14 residues. Germline V lookup: CDR1 MDHEN, CDR2 SYDVKM. The CDR3 sequence: CASSWAGAGQPQHF. Here the CDR3 DNA reads TGTGCCAGCAGTTGGGCAGGGGCCGGTCAGCCCCAGCATTTT.

The CDR3 loop is CASTDKAYGYTF. The CDR3 nucleotides are TGTGCCAGCACCGACAAAGCCTATGGCTACACCTTC. This rearrangement joins TRBV2 to TRBJ1-2, with D unclear. This CDR3 has 12 amino acids. V lost 7 bases and J lost 4, with 10 bases in between. Per germline, CDR1 SNHLY and CDR2 FYNNEI. Supplemented by reference TRBV2 and TRBJ1-2, the full variable domain reads EPEVTQTPSHQVTQMGQEVILRCVPISNHLYFYWYRQILGQKVEFLVSFYNNEISEKSEIFDDQFSVERPDGSNFTLKIRSTKLEDSAMYFCASTDKAYGYTFGSGTRLTVV.

The chain couples TRBV7-8 to TRBJ1-1; D not certain. The V end lost 2 bases, the J end lost 1 base, and 5 bases lay between the germline ends. The CDR3 has 13 amino acids. CDR1 and CDR2 (germline): SGHVS, FQNEAQ. CDR3 amino acids: CASSLPGNTEAFF. CDR3 in DNA: TGTGCCAGCAGCTTACCAGGGAACACTGAAGCTTTCTTT.

The CDR3 DNA sequence: TGTGCCAGCAGCTTAAAGTGGACAGAAGATGGCTACACCTTC. Residues: CASSLKWTEDGYTF. The genes are TRBV13 and TRBJ1-2; tentative D call: TRBD1 (6 bases). The germline V gene has CDR1 PRHDT and CDR2 FYEKMQ (reference sequence). V dropped 2 bases and J dropped 6 bases, with 13 bases sitting between them. The CDR3 covers 14 residues. The variable domain in full, completed from reference TRBV13 and TRBJ1-2, reads AAGVIQSPRHLIKEKRETATLKCYPIPRHDTVYWYQQGPGQDPQFLISFYEKMQSDKGSIPDRFSAQQFSDYHSELNMSSLELGDSALYFCASSLKWTEDGYTFGSGTRLTVV.

V and J are TRBV21-1 and TRBJ1-5; no DNA check was done on the table's D call, TRBD1. TRBV21-1 corresponds to a pseudogene. This CDR3 contains 15 residues. The CDR3 is CASSTIRVGNQPQHF. The DNA of the CDR3 is TGTGCCAGCAGCACCATCAGGGTCGGCAATCAGCCCCAGCATTTT.

The rearrangement links TRBV7-2 to TRBJ1-5; D is unclear. V was clipped by 1 base and J by 4 bases, with 17 bases between them. Germline lookup yields CDR1 SGHTA and CDR2 FQGNSA. This CDR3 spans 17 amino acids. The CDR3 loop is CASSLVAGSFPNQPQHF. As DNA, the CDR3 is TGTGCCAGCAGCTTAGTTGCGGGTTCTTTCCCGAATCAGCCCCAGCATTTT.

This chain joins TRBV27 and TRBJ1-5; TRBD1 might be the D (5 bases). The ends were cut back, 3 bases at V and 1 base at J, with 7 bases in the middle. This CDR3 region has 14 residues. Germline V gene lookup returns CDR1 MNHEY and CDR2 SMNVEV (reference sequence). The CDR3 nucleotides are TGTGCCAGCAGTTTGGGGGGGAGCAATCAGCCCCAGCATTTT. Translated: CASSLGGSNQPQHF.

The rearrangement uses TRBV6-1 and TRBJ2-1; 8 positions agree with TRBD2. Germline-derived CDR1 and CDR2 are MNHNS and SASEGT. J gave up 7 bases and V 5 bases, and 7 bases lay outside the gene matches. This CDR3 is built from 14 residues. The CDR3 is CASSPGLVENEQFF. DNA for the CDR3: TGTGCCAGCAGTCCGGGACTAGTGGAGAATGAGCAGTTCTTC.

The chain employs TRBV7-3 and TRBJ2-2, with D possibly matching TRBD1 (5 bases). The CDR3 runs 14 residues. V was pared by 4 bases and J by 7 bases, with 13 bases between. The germline gives CDR1 SGHTA, CDR2 FQGTGA. Here the CDR3 DNA reads TGTGCCAGCAGCTCAAATTCAGGGATCGGGGAGCTGTTTTTT. Its protein product is CASSSNSGIGELFF.

This clone was seen a few times. The chain employs TRBV5-4 and TRBJ2-2; TRBD1 aligns across 10 bases. The germline CDR1 and CDR2 sequences are SGHNT and YYREEE (reference sequence). With V trimmed by 4 bases and J by 7 bases, 13 bases remained unmatched. This CDR3 region has 17 residues. CDR3 nucleotides: TGTGCCAGCAGCCTACCGGGACAGGGGTTGAAGAACGGGGAGCTGTTTTTT. Its protein is CASSLPGQGLKNGELFF.

The chain joins TRBV7-8 to TRBJ2-7; D is perhaps TRBD1 (5 bases). The length of the CDR3 is 15 residues. Germline V lookup: CDR1 SGHVS, CDR2 FQNEAQ. V was shortened by 1 base and J by 2 bases, with 12 bases between the two germline ends. The CDR3 protein is CASSLVPGSPYEQYF. The CDR3 DNA reads TGTGCCAGCAGCTTAGTACCAGGGTCCCCCTACGAGCAGTACTTC.

The V gene is TRBV11-2, the J gene TRBJ1-6, with D uncertain. The CDR3 sequence is 13 residues long. Trimming took off 3 bases at V and 4 bases at J, with 4 bases between the two ends. CDR1 is SGHAT, CDR2 FQNNGV, per germline. The CDR3, as DNA: TGTGCCAGCAGCTTCGTTTATAATTCACCCCTCCACTTT. Its protein product is CASSFVYNSPLHF.

The chain carries TRBV18 and TRBJ1-5; 10 positions agree with TRBD1. CDR1 is KGHSH and CDR2 is LQKENI in the germline V gene. There are 14 residues in the CDR3. V lost 3 bases and J lost 5; bases outside the gene matches: 1. The CDR3 is CASSPGTGDQPQHF. In DNA, the CDR3 is TGTGCCAGCTCACCCGGGACAGGGGATCAGCCCCAGCATTTT.